The 18 T cell receptor beta chains in this list originate from one sample, sequenced in a study of shared clonotypes between healthy human individuals. Assay used: immunoSEQ multiplex PCR; TCRdb lists only in-frame clones, some missing. The sample lists 2 million to 2.5 million clones, almost 96% occurring once. The sequenced material came from naive CD4+ T cells sorted from blood. Subset given: CD45RA+ positively selected. All receptors come from a man younger than 35 in good health.

This chain connects TRBV6-5 to TRBJ1-2; D is perhaps TRBD1 (5 bases). Trimming stripped 5 bases from V and 5 bases from J, with 15 bases between. This CDR3 region has 14 residues. The germline CDR1 and CDR2 sequences are MNHEY and SVGAGI. As DNA, the CDR3 is TGTGCCAGCAGTCCGGAGGGGTCGACTTATGGCTACACCTTC. It translates to CASSPEGSTYGYTF.

This chain connects TRBV13 to TRBJ2-2, with D perhaps given as TRBD1 or TRBD2 (5 bases each). This CDR3 region has 12 residues. Between the trimmed V and J ends, which lost 3 bases and 11 bases, there was a span of 10 bases. CDR1 is PRHDT and CDR2 is FYEKMQ in the germline V gene (reference sequence). The CDR3 nucleotides read TGTGCCAGCAGCTTCACCGGGGCCGAGCTGTTTTTT. This encodes CASSFTGAELFF.

The rearrangement joins TRBV7-2 to TRBJ2-3, with a possible D match to TRBD1 (5 bases). V shed 6 bases and J shed 5 bases, with 12 bases lying between them. Germline V gene data show CDR1 as SGHTA and CDR2 as FQGNSA. The CDR3 sequence is 13 residues long. The CDR3 DNA reads as TGTGCCAGCAGTTTCTTCCAGGGAGATACGCAGTATTTT. Amino acids: CASSFFQGDTQYF.

J is TRBJ2-7 and V is TRBV7-2; 8 bases align to TRBD1. V lost 4 bases, J lost 1 base, and 6 bases stayed unmatched. The CDR3 spans 15 residues. Germline values: CDR1 SGHTA, CDR2 FQGNSA. The CDR3 DNA sequence: TGTGCCAGCAGCTCGACAGGGGCAGTTTCCTACGAGCAGTACTTC. Its protein is CASSSTGAVSYEQYF.

The V call is TRBV7-2, the J call TRBJ2-2; TRBD2 might be the D (5 bases). The CDR3 contains 16 residues. V lost 3 bases to trimming and J lost 3 bases, with 14 bases between them. CDR1 and CDR2 (germline): SGHTA, FQGNSA. CDR3 nucleotides: TGTGCCAGCAGCTTGGGTCGATCTAGCTACACCGGGGAGCTGTTTTTT. Its translation: CASSLGRSSYTGELFF.

The rearrangement uses TRBV4-1 and TRBJ2-7; TRBD2 agrees at 10 bases. CDR3 length: 15 residues. Losses at the gene ends were 5 bases for V and 6 bases for J; bases not matched to a gene: 10. From germline, CDR1 is MGHRA and CDR2 YSYEKL. Here the CDR3 reads CASSIRLAGESEQYF. The CDR3 DNA is TGCGCCAGCAGCATCCGGCTAGCGGGAGAGAGCGAGCAGTACTTC.

This chain joins TRBV28 and TRBJ2-7, with TRBD2 matching 9 bases. With V trimmed by 8 bases and J by 2 bases, 10 bases remained unmatched. CDR1 and CDR2 from the germline V gene are MDHEN and SYDVKM. The CDR3 covers 15 residues. CDR3 sequence reads: CASEPGLAGTYEQYF. For the CDR3, the DNA is TGTGCCAGCGAGCCTGGGCTAGCGGGGACCTACGAGCAGTACTTC.

The chain combines TRBV6-1 with TRBJ1-2, with a weak D call TRBD1 (5 bases). Trimming cost V 2 bases and J 4 bases, with 14 bases left between them. CDR1 and CDR2 from the germline V gene are MNHNS and SASEGT. The CDR3 runs to 15 residues. The CDR3 sequence: CASSEYKGISYGYTF. The CDR3 nucleotides read TGTGCCAGCAGTGAATATAAGGGGATCTCCTATGGCTACACCTTC.

Points on this clone: In the same sample, other DNA sequences code for this CDR3. This sequence joins TRBV2 and TRBJ2-7; a possible D gene is TRBD1 (5 bases). CDR1 is SNHLY, CDR2 FYNNEI, per germline. The CDR3 length is 12 residues. V lost 4 bases, J lost 6 bases, and 10 bases lay in between. CDR3 coding DNA: TGTGCCAGCAGTGGCCAGGGTGCCGAGCAGTACTTC. Translated: CASSGQGAEQYF. The complete variable domain, with remaining parts taken from reference TRBV2 and TRBJ2-7, reads EPEVTQTPSHQVTQMGQEVILRCVPISNHLYFYWYRQILGQKVEFLVSFYNNEISEKSEIFDDQFSVERPDGSNFTLKIRSTKLEDSAMYFCASSGQGAEQYFGPGTRLTVT.

About this clone itself: The same CDR3 also results from other DNA sequences found in this sample. For the CDR3, the DNA is TGTGCCAGCTCACCACCTTCTGGCGGGAGTTACGAGCAGTACTTC. It specifies CASSPPSGGSYEQYF. The chain combines TRBV18 with TRBJ2-7; 7 bases are shared with TRBD2. From germline, CDR1 is KGHSH and CDR2 LQKENI. Trimming took 0 bases from V and 4 from J; bases not matched to a gene: 6. The CDR3 has 15 amino acids. Filled out from reference TRBV18 and TRBJ2-7, the complete variable domain reads NAGVMQNPRHLVRRRGQEARLRCSPMKGHSHVYWYRQLPEEGLKFMVYLQKENIIDESGMPKERFSAEFPKEGPSILRIQQVVRGDSAAYFCASSPPSGGSYEQYFGPGTRLTVT.

This clone was seen once. The gene calls are TRBV7-2 and TRBJ2-5; TRBD2 matches 9 bases. J was trimmed by 1 base and V by 1 base; bases with no gene match: 4. The germline gives CDR1 SGHTA, CDR2 FQGNSA. This CDR3 is built from 16 residues. The CDR3 region has the DNA TGTGCCAGCAGCTTAGGCCTAGCGGGGCCCCAAGAGACCCAGTACTTC. This translates into CASSLGLAGPQETQYF.

V and J are TRBV11-3 and TRBJ2-1; TRBD2 is a possible D gene (6 bases). Germline CDR1 is SGHNT and CDR2 is YENEEA. Trimming shortened V by 0 bases and J by 4 bases, and 13 bases separated the two germline ends. The CDR3 runs to 16 residues. CDR3 sequence reads: CASSLEGGSGYNEQFF. CDR3 in DNA: TGTGCCAGCAGCTTAGAGGGGGGAAGTGGGTACAATGAGCAGTTCTTC.

The V and J genes are TRBV27 and TRBJ2-7; 10 nucleotides line up with TRBD1. V lost 5 bases and J lost 3; bases outside the gene matches: 10. Germline V gene lookup returns CDR1 MNHEY and CDR2 SMNVEV (reference sequence). This CDR3 spans 16 amino acids. CDR3 loop: CASSPMDRGKYYEQYF. CDR3 DNA sequence: TGTGCCAGCAGTCCCATGGACAGGGGGAAATACTACGAGCAGTACTTC.

J is TRBJ2-4 and V is TRBV5-1; D uncertain. Trimming took off 7 bases at V and 1 base at J, with 15 bases between the two ends. Per the germline V gene, CDR1 is SGHRS and CDR2 is YFSETQ. The CDR3 is 15 residues long. CDR3 DNA sequence: TGCGCCAGCCAGACTTCCCCCGGGGCCAAAAACATTCAGTACTTC. It encodes CASQTSPGAKNIQYF.

This clone has a single count. The chain joins TRBV30 to TRBJ1-1; no clear D. Trimming left V 2 bases short and J 1 base short, with 8 bases between. CDR3 size: 13 residues. CDR1 is GTSNPN, CDR2 SVGIG, per germline (reference sequence). CDR3 protein: CAWSTDTNTEAFF. CDR3 in DNA: TGTGCCTGGAGTACCGACACGAACACTGAAGCTTTCTTT.

The rearrangement joins TRBV30 to TRBJ1-3; TRBD1 is a possible D gene (5 bases). CDR3 length: 14 residues. Per the germline V gene, CDR1 is GTSNPN and CDR2 is SVGIG (reference sequence). Trimming took off 1 base at V and 3 bases at J, with 10 bases between the two ends. The CDR3 bases are TGTGCCTGGAGTGGGGGGTCCGGTGGAAACACCATATATTTT. It is translated as CAWSGGSGGNTIYF.

CDR3 sequence reads: CAWGGGLGNIQYF. In DNA form, the CDR3 reads TGTGCCTGGGGTGGAGGGCTTGGAAACATTCAGTACTTC. The chain carries TRBV30 and TRBJ2-4, with D possibly TRBD2 on 6 matching bases. V dropped 5 bases and J dropped 6 bases, with 14 bases sitting between them. The germline V gene has CDR1 GTSNPN and CDR2 SVGIG (reference sequence). This CDR3 region has 13 residues.

V is TRBV5-6 and J is TRBJ2-1, with D hard to call. The V end lost 1 base, the J end lost 2 bases, and 4 bases lay between the germline ends. From germline, CDR1 is SGHDT and CDR2 YYEEEE. This CDR3 has 13 residues. CDR3 nucleotide sequence: TGTGCCAGCAGCTTGCCGGCCTACAATGAGCAGTTCTTC. It encodes CASSLPAYNEQFF.